Below, 4 T cell receptor beta chains from the same sample are listed, as sequenced in a study of T-cell memory formation after mild COVID-19. TCRdb re-called the 5' RACE reads with MiXCR, one entry per CDR3 protein. The table has roughly 62,000 distinct CDR3 sequences, less than 9.5% seen once. Sequenced input: PBMCs or a T cell subset sorted from them (not recorded which). These receptors originate from a man younger than 35 who had mild COVID-19 (a few samples of this study predate the infection). Cell type and time point are not known.

This clonotype was recorded a few times. The rearrangement links TRBV7-3 to TRBJ2-3; D remains unclear. The CDR3 totals 15 residues. CDR1 is SGHTA, CDR2 FQGTGA, per germline. Trimming took off 2 bases at V and 0 bases at J, with 9 bases between the two ends. In DNA form, the CDR3 reads TGTGCCAGCAGCTTACTGCCTTCTAGCACAGATACGCAGTATTTT. It yields the protein CASSLLPSSTDTQYF.

This clonotype was seen repeatedly, ten times or more. The chain employs TRBV18 and TRBJ2-7; no clear D. The V end lost 0 bases, the J end lost 1 base, and 19 bases lay between the germline ends. The CDR3 runs to 18 residues. From germline, CDR1 is KGHSH and CDR2 LQKENI. CDR3 loop: CASSPPSAENTISYEQYF. The CDR3 DNA follows: TGTGCCAGCTCACCACCGTCGGCAGAGAATACAATTTCCTACGAGCAGTACTTC.

J is TRBJ2-2 and V is TRBV7-9; D remains unclear. Germline CDR1 reads SEHNR; CDR2 reads FQNEAQ (reference sequence). The CDR3 extends over 11 amino acids. Between the trimmed V and J ends, which lost 5 bases and 7 bases, there was a span of 5 bases. Here the CDR3 reads CASSAGGELFF. In DNA, the CDR3 is TGTGCCAGCAGCGCAGGCGGGGAGCTGTTTTTT. The complete variable domain, with remaining parts taken from reference TRBV7-9 and TRBJ2-2, reads DTGVSQNPRHKITKRGQNVTFRCDPISEHNRLYWYRQTLGQGPEFLTYFQNEAQLEKSRLLSDRFSAERPKGSFSTLEIQRTEQGDSAMYLCASSAGGELFFGEGSRLTVL.

V is TRBV12-3 or TRBV12-4 and J is TRBJ2-3, with a tentative D call TRBD2 (6 bases). The CDR3 runs 17 residues. The V gene lost 3 bases and the J gene lost 2 bases, with 18 bases spanning the gap. The CDR3 loop is CASSLAGGAGPTDTQYF. In DNA form, the CDR3 reads TGTGCCAGCAGTTTGGCTGGGGGAGCGGGCCCCACAGATACGCAGTATTTT.